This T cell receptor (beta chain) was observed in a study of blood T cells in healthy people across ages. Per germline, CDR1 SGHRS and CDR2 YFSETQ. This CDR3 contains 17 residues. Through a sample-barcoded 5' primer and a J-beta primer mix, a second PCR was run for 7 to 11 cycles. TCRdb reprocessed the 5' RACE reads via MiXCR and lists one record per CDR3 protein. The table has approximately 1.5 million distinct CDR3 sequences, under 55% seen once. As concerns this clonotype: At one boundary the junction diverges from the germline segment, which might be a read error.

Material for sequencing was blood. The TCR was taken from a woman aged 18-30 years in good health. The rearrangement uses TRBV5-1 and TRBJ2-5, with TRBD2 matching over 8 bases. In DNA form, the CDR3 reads TGCGTCAGCAGCTTGTCCCCCGGGGGGGCCTCCTACAATGAGCAGTACTTC. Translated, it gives CVSSLSPGGASYNEQYF.